This T cell receptor (beta chain) was profiled in a study of spatial heterogeneity in lung cancer. This clonotype has more than one count but fewer than ten. Its antigen is as yet unknown. CDR1 SGHAT and CDR2 FQNNGV come from the germline V gene. V lost 5 bases, J lost 7 bases, and 8 bases stayed unmatched. The CDR3 runs to 14 residues. This sample's time point: sample taken at primary tumor resection. No cell sorting; template was whole RNA from tumor, lung tissue or PBMC. There were some 70 donors, all of them untreated patients with early-stage non-small cell lung cancer. Broader study findings: Resection saw ubiquitous expanded tumor TCRs appear in blood more than follow-up did.

TCRdb re-called the 5' RACE reads with MiXCR, one entry per CDR3 protein. The table has some 47,000 distinct CDR3 sequences, 6% to 9.5% seen once. The sequencing here drew on PBMCs, taken at surgery. This receptor was identified in a female donor with early-stage non-small cell lung cancer. The V gene is TRBV11-2, the J gene TRBJ1-2; 9 bases align to TRBD1. The CDR3 loop reads CASSLTRDRVGYTF. CDR3 DNA: TGTGCCAGCAGCCTAACCCGGGACAGGGTTGGCTACACCTTC. The complete variable domain, with remaining parts taken from reference TRBV11-2 and TRBJ1-2, reads EAGVAQSPRYKIIEKRQSVAFWCNPISGHATLYWYQQILGQGPKLLIQFQNNGVVDDSQLPKDRFSAERLKGVDSTLKIQPAKLEDSAVYLCASSLTRDRVGYTFGSGTRLTVV.